This TCR beta chain was sequenced in a study of shared clonotypes between healthy human individuals. Findings and limits, study-wide: Estimated richness values were generally larger in naive subsets than in memory subsets.

This CDR3 region has 12 residues. For this clone: Its antigen is currently unknown.

The genomic DNA of each subset was split evenly across several immunoSEQ plates. Some clones are missing from TCRdb's copy, which holds only in-frame ones; the method was immunoSEQ multiplex PCR. The table records about 1.1 million clones, around 78% of them present only once. The J gene is TRBJ2-7, the V gene TRBV21-1. TRBV21-1 is a known pseudogene. The source of this sequence is a man aged 18 to 29 in good health. Some clones in this sample may be carry-over from other donors' samples. The specimen was memory CD4+ T cells from PBMCs. The subset: CD45RA-negative fraction. CDR3 sequence reads: CASSKRSYEQYF. The CDR3 DNA is TGTGCCAGCAGCAAAAGGTCCTACGAGCAGTACTTC.